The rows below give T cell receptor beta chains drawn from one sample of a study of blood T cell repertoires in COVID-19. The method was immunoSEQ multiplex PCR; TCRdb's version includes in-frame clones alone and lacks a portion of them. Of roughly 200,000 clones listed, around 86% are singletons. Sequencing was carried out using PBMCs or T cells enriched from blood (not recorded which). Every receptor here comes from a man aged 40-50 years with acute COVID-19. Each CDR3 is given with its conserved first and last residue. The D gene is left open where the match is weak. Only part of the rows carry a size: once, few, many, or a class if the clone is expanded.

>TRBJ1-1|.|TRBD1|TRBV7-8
CASSFVTGGTEAFF
TGTGCCAGCAGCTTCGTGACAGGGGGAACTGAAGCTTTCTTT
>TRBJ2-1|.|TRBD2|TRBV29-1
CSVEASGRANDNEQFF
TGCAGCGTTGAAGCTAGCGGGAGGGCCAATGACAATGAGCAGTTCTTC
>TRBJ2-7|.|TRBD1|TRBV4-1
CASSQDSGQGYEQYF
TGCGCCAGCAGCCAAGATTCGGGACAGGGGTACGAGCAGTACTTC
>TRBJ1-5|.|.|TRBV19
CASSAEVSNQPQHF
TGTGCCAGTAGTGCAGAGGTTAGCAATCAGCCCCAGCATTTT
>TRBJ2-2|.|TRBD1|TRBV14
CASSQTVTGRTGELFF
TGTGCCAGCAGCCAAACTGTGACAGGGCGCACCGGGGAGCTGTTTTTT
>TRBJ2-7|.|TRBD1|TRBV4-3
CASSQDLGTGLNYEQYF
TGCGCCAGCAGCCAAGATTTGGGGACAGGGCTAAACTACGAGCAGTACTTC
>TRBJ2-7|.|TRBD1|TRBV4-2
CASSQDLETGIYEQYF
TGTGCCAGCAGCCAAGACCTGGAGACAGGGATCTACGAGCAGTACTTC
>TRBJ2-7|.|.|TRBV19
CASSTQISSYEQYF
TGTGCCAGTAGTACCCAGATCAGCTCCTACGAGCAGTACTTC
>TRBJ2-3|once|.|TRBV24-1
CATSDWASTDTQYF
TGTGCCACCTCCGATTGGGCTAGCACAGATACGCAGTATTTT
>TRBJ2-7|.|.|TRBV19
CASSSSYEQYF
TGTGCCAGTAGTTCCTCGTACGAGCAGTACTTC
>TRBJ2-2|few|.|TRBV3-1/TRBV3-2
CASSQGRYGSNTGELFF
TGTGCCAGCAGCCAAGGCCGTTACGGGAGTAACACCGGGGAGCTGTTTTTT
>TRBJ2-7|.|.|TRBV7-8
CASSLAGGTIYEQYF
TGTGCCAGCAGCTTAGCCGGCGGGACCATCTACGAGCAGTACTTC
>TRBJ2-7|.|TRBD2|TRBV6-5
CASSSQGLAGNEQYF
TGTGCCAGCAGTTCACAGGGACTAGCGGGAAACGAGCAGTACTTC
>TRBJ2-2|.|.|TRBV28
CASSFSTGRELFF
TGTGCCAGCAGTTTCTCCACAGGTCGGGAGCTGTTTTTT
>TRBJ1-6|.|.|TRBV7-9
CASSRRGDSPLHF
TGTGCCAGCAGCCGTCGGGGGGATTCACCCCTCCACTTT
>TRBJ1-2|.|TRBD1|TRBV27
CASAGQERANYGYTF
TGTGCCAGCGCCGGACAGGAGAGGGCTAACTATGGCTACACCTTC
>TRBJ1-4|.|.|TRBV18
CASLPSRGSGEKLFF
TGTGCCAGCTTACCAAGCAGGGGATCAGGTGAAAAACTGTTTTTT
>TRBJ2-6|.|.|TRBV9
CASSVNSGANVLTF
TGTGCCAGCAGCGTCAACTCTGGGGCCAACGTCCTGACTTTC
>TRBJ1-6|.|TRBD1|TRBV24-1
CATSDGQGYNSPLHF
TGTGCCACCAGTGACGGACAGGGGTACAATTCACCCCTCCACTTT
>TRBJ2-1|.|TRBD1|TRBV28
CASELPPGTGKFF
TGTGCCAGCGAGCTTCCCCCCGGGACAGGGAAGTTCTTC
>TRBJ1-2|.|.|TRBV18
CASSPSRSHLRGDFYGYTF
TGTGCCAGCTCACCGTCCAGATCACACCTCCGGGGGGATTTCTATGGCTACACCTTC
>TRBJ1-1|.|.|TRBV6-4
CASSDFSKNTEAFF
TGTGCCAGCAGTGACTTTAGTAAGAACACTGAAGCTTTCTTT
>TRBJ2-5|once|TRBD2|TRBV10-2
CASSPLPTSGVQETQYF
TGCGCCAGCAGCCCTTTACCCACTAGCGGAGTCCAGGAGACCCAGTACTTC
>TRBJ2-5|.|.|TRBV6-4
CASSDSRRGQQETQYF
TGTGCCAGCAGTGACTCTAGGCGGGGACAGCAAGAGACCCAGTACTTC
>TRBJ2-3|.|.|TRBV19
CASSMASTDTQYF
TGTGCCAGTAGTATGGCTAGCACAGATACGCAGTATTTT
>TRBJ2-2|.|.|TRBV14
CASSHMGRPNTGELFF
TGTGCCAGCAGCCATATGGGGCGACCGAACACCGGGGAGCTGTTTTTT
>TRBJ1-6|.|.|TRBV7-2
CASSFRGIGRSYNSPLHF
TGTGCCAGCAGCTTTCGGGGTATAGGGCGCTCCTATAATTCACCCCTCCACTTT
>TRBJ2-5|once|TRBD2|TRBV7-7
CASSPQRTSGYETQYF
TGTGCCAGCAGCCCCCAGCGGACTAGCGGGTACGAGACCCAGTACTTC
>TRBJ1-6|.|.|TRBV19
CASSMVHGVNSPLHF
TGTGCCAGTAGTATGGTGCACGGAGTTAATTCACCCCTCCACTTT
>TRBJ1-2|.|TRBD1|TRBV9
CASSVPRTGPYGYTF
TGTGCCAGCAGCGTACCCAGGACAGGGCCCTATGGCTACACCTTC
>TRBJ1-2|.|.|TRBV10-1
CASSESAGDGYTF
TGCGCCAGCAGTGAGTCGGCCGGAGATGGCTACACCTTC
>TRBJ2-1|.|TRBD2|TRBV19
CASSIIGLAGGGNEQFF
TGTGCCAGTAGTATAATTGGGCTAGCGGGAGGCGGGAATGAGCAGTTCTTC
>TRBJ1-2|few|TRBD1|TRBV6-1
CASSEDRGVGYTF
TGTGCCAGCAGTGAAGACAGGGGAGTTGGCTACACCTTC
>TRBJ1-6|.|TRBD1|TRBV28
CASAFGTDNSPLHF
TGTGCCAGCGCTTTCGGGACAGATAATTCACCCCTCCACTTT
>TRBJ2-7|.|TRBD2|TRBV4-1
CASSHTGAPSGSSYEQYF
TGCGCCAGCAGCCACACCGGAGCCCCCAGCGGGAGCTCCTACGAGCAGTACTTC
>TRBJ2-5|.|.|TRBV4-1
CASSPRREFWGETQYF
TGCGCCAGCAGCCCAAGGAGGGAATTCTGGGGGGAGACCCAGTACTTC
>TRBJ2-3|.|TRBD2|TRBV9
CASSAASGYTDTQYF
TGTGCCAGCAGCGCCGCTAGCGGCTACACAGATACGCAGTATTTT
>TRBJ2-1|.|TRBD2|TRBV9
CASSVTSGRHWNEQFF
TGTGCCAGCAGCGTTACTAGCGGGAGGCACTGGAATGAGCAGTTCTTC
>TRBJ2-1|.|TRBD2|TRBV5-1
CASSEREGNMGYNEQFF
TGCGCCAGCTCAGAGCGGGAGGGAAATATGGGATACAATGAGCAGTTCTTC
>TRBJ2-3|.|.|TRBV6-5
CASTYRAKDTQYF
TGTGCCAGCACCTACAGGGCTAAAGATACGCAGTATTTT
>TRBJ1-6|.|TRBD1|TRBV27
CASRSSRDSSNSPLHF
TGTGCCAGCAGATCGTCCAGGGACAGCTCTAATTCACCCCTCCACTTT
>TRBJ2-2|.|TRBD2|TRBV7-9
CASSFLAGGPRELFF
TGTGCCAGCAGCTTCCTAGCGGGAGGGCCCCGGGAGCTGTTTTTT
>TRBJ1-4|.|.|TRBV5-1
CASSLGYTSGTGNEKLFF
TGCGCCAGCAGCTTGGGGTACACGTCAGGTACTGGTAATGAAAAACTGTTTTTT
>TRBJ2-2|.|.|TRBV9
CASSISGSVTGELFF
TGTGCCAGCAGCATATCAGGGTCGGTCACCGGGGAGCTGTTTTTT
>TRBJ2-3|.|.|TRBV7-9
CASSYISDTQYF
TGTGCCAGCAGCTACATTTCAGATACGCAGTATTTT
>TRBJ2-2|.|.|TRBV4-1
CASSQVERTGELFF
TGCGCCAGCAGCCAAGTGGAGCGCACCGGGGAGCTGTTTTTT
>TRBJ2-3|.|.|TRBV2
CASIRSSVSTDTQYF
TGTGCCAGCATAAGGTCTAGCGTGAGCACAGATACGCAGTATTTT
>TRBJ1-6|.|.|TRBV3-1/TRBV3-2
CASSRHPRVYNSPLHF
TGTGCCAGCAGCCGACACCCGAGGGTTTATAATTCACCCCTCCACTTT
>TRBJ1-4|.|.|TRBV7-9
CASTLSSEKLFF
TGTGCCAGCACCCTATCGTCCGAAAAACTGTTTTTT
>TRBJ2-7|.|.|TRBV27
CASSFIGYEQYF
TGTGCCAGCAGTTTTATCGGGTACGAGCAGTACTTC
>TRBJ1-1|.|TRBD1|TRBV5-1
CASSGTGHNTEAFF
TGCGCCAGCAGCGGGACAGGGCACAACACTGAAGCTTTCTTT